This entry lists 22 T cell receptor beta chains sequenced from one sample in a study of cytomegalovirus exposure and HLA in healthy donors. PCR used 60 Vbeta primers and 13 Jbeta primers. This table comes from immunoSEQ multiplex PCR, and its TCRdb copy is limited to in-frame clones, with some not included. This sample yields under 200,000 clones, of which 80% to 85% are seen a single time; around 0.41% belongs to the top ten. Material: PBMCs. These receptors were taken from a boy aged 2-15 years in good health and CMV-seronegative.

The CDR3 sequence is CASSKPGLAGGEQYF. The CDR3 nucleotides read TGTGCCAGCAGTAAACCGGGACTAGCAGGTGGCGAGCAGTACTTC. The V gene is TRBV28, the J gene TRBJ2-7; 9 nucleotides match TRBD2. The CDR3 is made up of 15 amino acids. CDR1 and CDR2 from the germline V gene are MDHEN and SYDVKM. J gave up 6 bases and V 5 bases, and 11 bases lay outside the gene matches.

CDR3 amino acids: CASSLFTANYGYTF. The CDR3 region has the DNA TGCGCCAGCAGCTTGTTTACAGCTAACTATGGCTACACCTTC. V and J are TRBV5-1 and TRBJ1-2; D remains ambiguous. Deletions cut 1 base from V and 0 bases from J, with 7 bases between. Germline values: CDR1 SGHRS, CDR2 YFSETQ. The CDR3 has 14 residues.

Concerning this clone: Additional DNA sequences in this sample encode the identical CDR3. The CDR3 nucleotides read TGCGCCAGCAGCTTGGGTCAGGGGTCGGACACGCAGTATTTT. Its protein is CASSLGQGSDTQYF. The chain has TRBV5-1 and TRBJ2-3; D might be TRBD1 (6 bases). From germline, CDR1 is SGHRS and CDR2 YFSETQ. V was trimmed by 0 bases and J by 9 bases, leaving 14 bases between them. CDR3 length equals 14 residues.

The chain has TRBV19 and TRBJ2-2, with D possibly being TRBD1 (6 bases). The germline CDR1 and CDR2 sequences are LNHDA and SQIVND (reference sequence). This CDR3 comprises 13 residues. Trimming left V 9 bases short and J 0 bases short, with 8 bases between. CDR3 protein: CASRTANTGELFF. The CDR3 nucleotides read TGTGCCAGCAGGACAGCGAACACCGGGGAGCTGTTTTTT.

The chain joins TRBV13 to TRBJ2-3; 10 nucleotides align to TRBD2. V shed 2 bases, J shed 1 base, and the junction held 21 bases outside the gene matches. Per the germline V gene, CDR1 is PRHDT and CDR2 is FYEKMQ (reference sequence). This CDR3 has 22 amino acids. CDR3 DNA: TGTGCCAGCAGCTTATCGTTTGTCGGACTAGCGGCCAAGGAGTTCGGCACAGATACGCAGTATTTT. This codes for CASSLSFVGLAAKEFGTDTQYF.

The chain recombines TRBV28 with TRBJ2-3, with TRBD1 matching over 8 bases. Losses at the gene ends were 4 bases for V and 1 base for J; bases not matched to a gene: 7. Germline values: CDR1 MDHEN, CDR2 SYDVKM. The CDR3 sequence is 16 residues long. The CDR3 nucleotides read TGTGCCAGCAGTTCCCCGGCAGGGGGCGGCACAGATACGCAGTATTTT. Translation gives CASSSPAGGGTDTQYF. The whole variable domain, remainder taken from reference TRBV28 and TRBJ2-3, is DVKVTQSSRYLVKRTGEKVFLECVQDMDHENMFWYRQDPGLGLRLIYFSYDVKMKEKGDIPEGYSVSREKKERFSLILESASTNQTSMYLCASSSPAGGGTDTQYFGPGTRLTVL.

This sequence joins TRBV27 and TRBJ1-4; D unresolved. The CDR3 runs to 14 residues. V lost 2 bases, J lost 4 bases, and 8 bases lay in between. Germline values: CDR1 MNHEY, CDR2 SMNVEV (reference sequence). The CDR3 spells CASSLGQVNEKLFF. CDR3 nucleotide sequence: TGTGCCAGCAGTTTAGGCCAGGTTAATGAAAAACTGTTTTTT.

The V and J genes are TRBV19 and TRBJ1-2, with 11 nucleotides matching TRBD1. CDR1 is LNHDA and CDR2 is SQIVND in the germline V gene (reference sequence). V was clipped by 5 bases and J by 8 bases; unmatched bases: 16. This CDR3 comprises 17 residues. This chain's CDR3 is CASSVRPGTGGIQGYTF. In nucleotides, the CDR3 is TGTGCCAGTAGTGTCCGGCCCGGGACAGGGGGGATTCAGGGCTACACCTTC.

V and J are TRBV5-1 and TRBJ2-2; 7 nucleotides agree with TRBD2. V lost 5 bases, J lost 0 bases, and 7 bases stayed unmatched. The CDR3 is 16 residues long. CDR1 is SGHRS, CDR2 YFSETQ, per germline. The CDR3 reads CASRTGGSPNTGELFF. In DNA, the CDR3 is TGCGCCAGCAGGACGGGGGGTTCACCGAACACCGGGGAGCTGTTTTTT.

This clone was seen just once. The gene calls are TRBV15 and TRBJ2-1; 7 positions agree with TRBD1. The germline CDR1 and CDR2 sequences are LNHNV and YYDKDF (reference sequence). The CDR3 covers 12 residues. V shed 7 bases and J 9 bases; nucleotides not matched to a gene: 6. The CDR3 region is CATIQYRGEQFF. The DNA of the CDR3 is TGTGCCACCATTCAATACAGGGGTGAGCAGTTCTTC.

This clone was recorded a few times. The chain has TRBV27 and TRBJ2-5, with 9 bases fitting TRBD2. Germline V gene sequence: CDR1 MNHEY, CDR2 SMNVEV (reference sequence). V lost 4 bases and J lost 4; bases outside the gene matches: 22. The CDR3 covers 20 residues. The CDR3 here is CASSSDRRSGRSRGPETQYF. The CDR3 coding sequence is TGTGCCAGCAGTTCCGATCGGAGAAGCGGGAGGTCTAGAGGCCCAGAGACCCAGTACTTC.

The gene calls are TRBV29-1 and TRBJ2-1, with D possibly being TRBD1 (5 bases). The V gene's germline CDR1 is SQVTM and CDR2 ANQGSEA. With 8 bases removed from V and 0 bases from J, the gap between germline ends came to 17 bases. The CDR3 spans 15 residues. CDR3 protein: CSCEPATVSYNEQFF. As DNA, the CDR3 is TGCAGCTGCGAACCGGCGACAGTCTCCTACAATGAGCAGTTCTTC.

This clone was detected only once. The V gene is TRBV28, the J gene TRBJ1-3, with D uncertain. CDR1 MDHEN and CDR2 SYDVKM come from the germline V gene. The CDR3 covers 15 residues. The V and J ends lost 6 bases and 3 bases respectively, with 15 bases between them. CDR3 amino acids: CASRSGLGIGNTIYF. CDR3 DNA sequence: TGTGCCAGCAGATCCGGCCTGGGCATTGGAAACACCATATATTTT.

The chain's CDR3 is CASSQRTGGQNQPQHF. The CDR3 DNA follows: TGTGCCAGCAGCCAAAGGACAGGGGGCCAAAATCAGCCCCAGCATTTT. The genes are TRBV4-2 and TRBJ1-5; 11 bases fit TRBD1. The CDR3 spans 16 residues. The ends lost 2 bases at V and 4 bases at J; junction bases unmatched: 4. Germline V CDR1 and CDR2: LGHNA, YNFKEQ.

The chain is built from TRBV28 and TRBJ1-2; possibly TRBD1 for D (6 bases). Germline-derived CDR1 and CDR2 are MDHEN and SYDVKM. Trimming took 5 bases from V and 8 from J, leaving 21 bases between them. There are 15 residues in the CDR3. This CDR3 reads CASSPISTGLRGYTF. DNA of the CDR3: TGTGCCAGCAGTCCTATTTCTACAGGGCTTCGCGGCTACACCTTC.

This clone appeared a single time. The chain carries TRBV7-9 and TRBJ1-1; maybe TRBD1 (5 bases). The CDR3 runs 15 residues. Between the trimmed V and J ends, which lost 1 base and 1 base, there was a span of 10 bases. CDR1 is SEHNR, CDR2 FQNEAQ, per germline (reference sequence). The CDR3 coding sequence is TGTGCCAGCAGCTTAGTGGGGCAGGCGAACACTGAAGCTTTCTTT. Its translation is CASSLVGQANTEAFF.

The V gene is TRBV7-8, the J gene TRBJ2-3; 10 bases line up with TRBD1. CDR1 and CDR2 from the germline V gene are SGHVS and FQNEAQ. Trimming took 3 bases from V and 1 from J; bases not matched to a gene: 13. The CDR3 has 19 residues. The CDR3 sequence: CASSLPGQGWLTGTDTQYF. The CDR3 DNA reads TGTGCCAGCAGCTTGCCGGGACAGGGGTGGTTGACGGGCACAGATACGCAGTATTTT.

This chain joins TRBV7-9 and TRBJ1-1; TRBD1 matches at 12 bases. With 5 bases clipped from V and 4 bases from J, the junction kept 11 bases outside the gene matches. The CDR3 totals 17 residues. Germline CDR1 and CDR2: SEHNR and FQNEAQ (reference sequence). In DNA, the CDR3 is TGTGCCAGCAGCCCATCCGGGACAGGGGGCGATGGCACTGAAGCTTTCTTT. Amino acids: CASSPSGTGGDGTEAFF.

CDR3 amino acids: CASSLGGRVTYEQYF. DNA for the CDR3: TGTGCCAGCAGCTTAGGAGGCAGGGTCACCTACGAGCAGTACTTC. The rearrangement joins TRBV11-2 to TRBJ2-5, with D possibly matching TRBD1 (5 bases). With the DNA end fitting TRBJ2-7 better, the J assignment may be wrong. Germline lookup yields CDR1 SGHAT and CDR2 FQNNGV. The length of the CDR3 is 15 residues.

The rearrangement links TRBV28 to TRBJ2-1; D possibly corresponds to TRBD1 (5 bases). Germline V gives CDR1 MDHEN, CDR2 SYDVKM. CDR3 length: 14 residues. V was pared by 7 bases and J by 7 bases, with 17 bases between. The CDR3 is CASITGVTVNEQFF. CDR3 nucleotides: TGTGCCAGCATCACAGGAGTTACGGTAAATGAGCAGTTCTTC.

The genes are TRBV5-1 and TRBJ2-3; D might be TRBD2 (6 bases). CDR3 length: 14 residues. Per the germline V gene, CDR1 is SGHRS and CDR2 is YFSETQ. Trimming cost V 4 bases and J 6 bases, with 15 bases left between them. CDR3 nucleotides: TGCGCCAGCAGCCCCGGGACTGGAGGGGATACGCAGTATTTT. Translation: CASSPGTGGDTQYF. The complete variable domain, with remaining parts taken from reference TRBV5-1 and TRBJ2-3, reads KAGVTQTPRYLIKTRGQQVTLSCSPISGHRSVSWYQQTPGQGLQFLFEYFSETQRNKGNFPGRFSGRQFSNSRSEMNVSTLELGDSALYLCASSPGTGGDTQYFGPGTRLTVL.

This sequence joins TRBV6-4 and TRBJ2-2; 8 bases match TRBD2. This CDR3 is built from 17 residues. CDR1 and CDR2 from the germline V gene are MRHNA and SNTAGT. With V trimmed by 4 bases and J by 3 bases, 10 bases remained unmatched. The CDR3 spells CASSVERGRSDTGELFF. The CDR3 DNA sequence: TGTGCCAGCAGTGTTGAGCGGGGGCGAAGTGACACCGGGGAGCTGTTTTTT.